These 10 T cell receptor beta chains were all obtained from the same sample, sequenced in a study of T-cell reconstitution after alpha-beta-depleted transplantation in children. Unique molecular identifiers were incorporated when the TCRbeta library was constructed. From the PCR reads, TCRdb called clonotypes with MiXCR, one entry per CDR3 protein. Of about 610,000 distinct CDR3 sequences listed, more than 20% were seen once; the top ten hold around a third. Sample: PBMCs, taken before TCRalphabeta/CD19-depleted stem cell transplant. The receptors here all came from a boy in the first two years of life with Wiskott-Aldrich syndrome, due to receive a stem cell transplant.

This clonotype has more than one count but fewer than ten. This chain links TRBV5-1 with TRBJ2-1; 7 nucleotides line up with TRBD2. Trimming took 1 base from V and 10 from J; bases not matched to a gene: 5. The germline V gene has CDR1 SGHRS and CDR2 YFSETQ. This CDR3 is built from 13 residues. CDR3 sequence: CASSLPRDYEQFF. CDR3 in DNA: TGCGCCAGCAGCTTGCCCCGGGACTACGAGCAGTTCTTC.

V gene TRBV28 combines with J gene TRBJ2-3; 9 bases agree with TRBD2. CDR3 size: 15 residues. V gave up 8 bases and J gave up 4 bases; unmatched junction bases: 10. The germline V gene encodes CDR1 MDHEN and CDR2 SYDVKM. This CDR3 is CASERTASGADTQYF. The CDR3 nucleotides read TGTGCCAGCGAAAGAACGGCTAGCGGGGCAGATACGCAGTATTTT.

The rearrangement links TRBV20-1 to TRBJ2-1; D gene unclear. The CDR3 extends over 14 amino acids. V was cut by 8 bases and J by 0 bases, with 14 bases left in between. Germline CDR1 reads DFQATT; CDR2 reads SNEGSKA (reference sequence). This CDR3 reads CSLRRTVSYNEQFF. In nucleotides, the CDR3 is TGCAGTCTTAGGCGGACCGTCTCCTACAATGAGCAGTTCTTC.

The chain combines TRBV27 with TRBJ2-7; 7 positions match TRBD1. In germline, CDR1 is MNHEY, CDR2 SMNVEV (reference sequence). CDR3 size: 14 residues. V was pared by 6 bases and J by 2 bases, with 7 bases of the junction left unmatched. The chain's CDR3 is CASRDRDSPYEQYF. DNA of the CDR3: TGTGCCAGCAGAGACCGGGACAGTCCCTACGAGCAGTACTTC.

V usage is TRBV5-1 and J usage is TRBJ2-7; D is perhaps TRBD2 (6 bases). CDR3 length equals 13 residues. CDR1 is SGHRS, CDR2 YFSETQ, per germline. Trimming removed 4 bases from V and 4 bases from J, with 12 bases in between. The CDR3 sequence is CASSGLQRYEQYF. The CDR3 nucleotides are TGCGCCAGCAGCGGACTACAGAGATACGAGCAGTACTTC.

The rearrangement links TRBV7-2 to TRBJ2-5, with D perhaps TRBD2 (6 bases). This CDR3 spans 14 amino acids. Germline V CDR1 and CDR2: SGHTA, FQGNSA. Trimming took 3 bases from V and 5 from J, leaving 13 bases between them. CDR3 coding DNA: TGTGCCAGCAGCTTGGGCGGGAAGGGTGAGACCCAGTACTTC. This codes for CASSLGGKGETQYF.

This clonotype was seen a handful of times. This chain joins TRBV12-3 or TRBV12-4 and TRBJ2-1; 12 positions agree with TRBD2. V shed 11 bases, J shed 5 bases, and the junction held 4 bases outside the gene matches. CDR3 size: 13 residues. CDR3: CALAGGPHNEQFF. The CDR3 nucleotides are TGTGCCCTAGCGGGAGGGCCTCACAATGAGCAGTTCTTC.

A word on this clonotype: A junction boundary mismatches the germline segment, possibly from a read error. The chain uses TRBV5-1 and TRBJ2-6; D perhaps matches TRBD1 (5 bases). The germline gives CDR1 SGHRS, CDR2 YFSETQ. The CDR3 is made up of 14 amino acids. The CDR3 loop is CASGSTSGANGLTF. CDR3 coding DNA: TGCGCCAGCGGATCAACCTCTGGGGCCAACGGCCTGACTTTC. The whole variable domain, filled in from reference TRBV5-1 and TRBJ2-6, reads KAGVTQTPRYLIKTRGQQVTLSCSPISGHRSVSWYQQTPGQGLQFLFEYFSETQRNKGNFPGRFSGRQFSNSRSEMNVSTLELGDSALYLCASGSTSGANGLTFGAGSRLTVL.

The CDR3 protein is CASRSLSNQPQHF. The CDR3 DNA reads as TGTGCCAGTAGAAGTCTCAGCAATCAGCCCCAGCATTTT. The rearrangement links TRBV19 to TRBJ1-5; D not certain. The ends were cut back, 6 bases at V and 1 base at J, with 7 bases in the middle. Per germline, CDR1 LNHDA and CDR2 SQIVND (reference sequence). CDR3 length: 13 residues.

This clonotype was detected only a few times. V and J are TRBV29-1 and TRBJ2-1; D perhaps matches TRBD2 (7 bases). Germline values: CDR1 SQVTM, CDR2 ANQGSEA. The CDR3 is 13 residues long. Trimming pared 3 bases from V and 5 bases from J, leaving 11 bases between. CDR3 in DNA: TGCAGCGTTGATAGGGGGGGACACAATGAGCAGTTCTTC. Its translation is CSVDRGGHNEQFF.